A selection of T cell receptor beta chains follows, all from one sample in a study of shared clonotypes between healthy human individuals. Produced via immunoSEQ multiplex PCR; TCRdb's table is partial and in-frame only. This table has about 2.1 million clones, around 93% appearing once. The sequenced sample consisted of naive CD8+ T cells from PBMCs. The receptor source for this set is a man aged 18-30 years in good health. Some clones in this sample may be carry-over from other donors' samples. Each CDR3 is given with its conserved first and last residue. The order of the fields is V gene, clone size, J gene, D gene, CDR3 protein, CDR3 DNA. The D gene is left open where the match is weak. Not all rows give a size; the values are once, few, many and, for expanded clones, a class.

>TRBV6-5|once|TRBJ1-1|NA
CASSPIHDSHTEAFF
TGTGCCAGCAGCCCGATTCATGACAGTCACACTGAAGCTTTCTTT
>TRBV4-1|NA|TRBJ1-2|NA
CASSQILGVNYGYTF
TGCGCCAGCAGCCAGATCCTCGGGGTGAACTATGGCTACACCTTC
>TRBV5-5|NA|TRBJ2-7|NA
CASSFGSGPYEQYF
TGTGCCAGCAGCTTTGGGTCCGGGCCCTACGAGCAGTACTTC
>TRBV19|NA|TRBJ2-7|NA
CASSIEPGTGEQYF
TGTGCCAGTAGTATAGAGCCAGGGACGGGCGAGCAGTACTTC
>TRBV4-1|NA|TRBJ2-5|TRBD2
CASSQVLREGQETQYF
TGCGCCAGCAGCCAAGTCTTGAGGGAGGGCCAGGAGACCCAGTACTTC
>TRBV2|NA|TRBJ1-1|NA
CASERSNTEAFF
TGTGCCAGCGAAAGGTCGAACACTGAAGCTTTCTTT
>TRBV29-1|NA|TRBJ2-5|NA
CSVLPAGAYETQYF
TGCAGCGTACTGCCGGCAGGGGCATATGAGACCCAGTACTTC
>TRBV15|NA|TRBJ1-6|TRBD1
CATSRDRTGGRGSPLHF
TGTGCCACCAGCAGAGACCGGACAGGGGGCAGGGGTTCACCCCTCCACTTT
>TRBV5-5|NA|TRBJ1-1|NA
CASSGTGDTEAFF
TGTGCCAGCAGCGGTACAGGAGACACTGAAGCTTTCTTT
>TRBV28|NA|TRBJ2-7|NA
CASSRTVLMSAEQYF
TGTGCCAGCAGCCGTACTGTCCTGATGTCGGCAGAGCAGTACTTC
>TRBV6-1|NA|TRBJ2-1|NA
CASIRGWNEQFF
TGTGCCAGCATACGGGGATGGAATGAGCAGTTCTTC
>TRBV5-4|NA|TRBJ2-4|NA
CASSYDRQDDGFQYF
TGTGCCAGCAGCTACGACAGGCAGGACGACGGTTTTCAGTACTTC
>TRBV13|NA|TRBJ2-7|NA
CASSFGQASYEQYF
TGTGCCAGCAGCTTCGGCCAGGCCTCCTACGAGCAGTACTTC
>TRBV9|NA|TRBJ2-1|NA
CASSANPGHEQFF
TGTGCCAGCAGCGCAAACCCGGGCCATGAGCAGTTCTTC
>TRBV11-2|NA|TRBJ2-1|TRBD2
CASSTGLAGMVEQFF
TGTGCCAGCAGCACGGGACTAGCGGGCATGGTGGAGCAGTTCTTC
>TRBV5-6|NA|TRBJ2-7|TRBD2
CASTLVREMPDEQYF
TGTGCCAGCACCCTTGTGCGGGAGATGCCCGACGAGCAGTACTTC
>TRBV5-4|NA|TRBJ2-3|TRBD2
CASSLPRTGRGTDTQYF
TGTGCCAGCAGCTTGCCAAGGACGGGGAGGGGCACAGATACGCAGTATTTT
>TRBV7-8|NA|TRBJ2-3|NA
CASSLASADTQYF
TGTGCCAGCAGCTTAGCGTCGGCAGATACGCAGTATTTT
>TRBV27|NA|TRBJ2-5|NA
CASSFWPTDTETQYF
TGTGCCAGCAGTTTTTGGCCGACAGATACAGAGACCCAGTACTTC
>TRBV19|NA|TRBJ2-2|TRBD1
CASCRGPGELFF
TGTGCCAGTTGCAGGGGGCCCGGGGAGCTGTTTTTT
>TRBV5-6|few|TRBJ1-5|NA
CASRYWGRGQPQHF
TGTGCCAGCAGGTATTGGGGAAGGGGTCAGCCCCAGCATTTT
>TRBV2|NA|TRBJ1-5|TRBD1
CASSGDSYSNQPQHF
TGTGCCAGCAGTGGGGACAGCTATAGCAATCAGCCCCAGCATTTT
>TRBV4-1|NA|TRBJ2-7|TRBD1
CASSLGTESYEQYF
TGCGCCAGCAGCCTTGGGACAGAGTCCTACGAGCAGTACTTC
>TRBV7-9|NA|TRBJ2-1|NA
CASSSSYLTYNEQFF
TGTGCCAGCAGCTCCTCCTATCTCACCTACAATGAGCAGTTCTTC
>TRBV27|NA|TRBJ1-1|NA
CASSVTGMNTEAFF
TGTGCCAGCAGCGTAACAGGCATGAACACTGAAGCTTTCTTT
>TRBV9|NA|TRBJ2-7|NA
CASSAGTGPYEQYF
TGTGCCAGCAGCGCAGGGACGGGACCCTACGAGCAGTACTTC
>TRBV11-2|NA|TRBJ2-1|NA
CASTPLSPKDNEQFF
TGTGCCAGCACTCCCCTATCCCCGAAGGACAATGAGCAGTTCTTC
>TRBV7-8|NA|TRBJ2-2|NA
CASSLVRQRLNTGELFF
TGTGCCAGCAGCTTAGTCCGACAGAGACTGAACACCGGGGAGCTGTTTTTT
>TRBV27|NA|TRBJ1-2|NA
CASSLSGQGQDPNYGYTF
TGTGCCAGCAGTTTATCGGGCCAGGGCCAAGATCCTAACTATGGCTACACCTTC
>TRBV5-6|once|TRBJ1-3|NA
CASTDGFSGNTIYF
TGTGCCAGCACCGACGGGTTCTCTGGAAACACCATATATTTT
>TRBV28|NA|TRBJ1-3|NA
CASSLSLKEYTIYF
TGTGCCAGCAGTTTATCGTTAAAGGAATACACCATATATTTT
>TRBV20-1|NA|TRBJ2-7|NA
CSAAGSREQYF
TGCAGTGCCGCAGGGTCCCGCGAGCAGTACTTC
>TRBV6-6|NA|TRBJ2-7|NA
CASSYSEGGSYEQYF
TGTGCCAGCAGTTACTCTGAGGGGGGCTCCTACGAGCAGTACTTC
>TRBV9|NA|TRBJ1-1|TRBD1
CASSETGTGNTEAFF
TGTGCCAGCAGCGAAACCGGGACAGGGAACACTGAAGCTTTCTTT
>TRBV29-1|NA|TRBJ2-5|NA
CSVLGAAGEETQYF
TGCAGCGTCCTCGGTGCGGCAGGGGAAGAGACCCAGTACTTC
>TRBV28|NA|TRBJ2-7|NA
CASNSYRGGYEQYF
TGTGCCAGCAATTCCTATCGGGGCGGGTACGAGCAGTACTTC
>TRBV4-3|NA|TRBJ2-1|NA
CASSQDRASYNEQFF
TGCGCCAGCAGCCAAGATCGGGCTAGCTACAATGAGCAGTTCTTC